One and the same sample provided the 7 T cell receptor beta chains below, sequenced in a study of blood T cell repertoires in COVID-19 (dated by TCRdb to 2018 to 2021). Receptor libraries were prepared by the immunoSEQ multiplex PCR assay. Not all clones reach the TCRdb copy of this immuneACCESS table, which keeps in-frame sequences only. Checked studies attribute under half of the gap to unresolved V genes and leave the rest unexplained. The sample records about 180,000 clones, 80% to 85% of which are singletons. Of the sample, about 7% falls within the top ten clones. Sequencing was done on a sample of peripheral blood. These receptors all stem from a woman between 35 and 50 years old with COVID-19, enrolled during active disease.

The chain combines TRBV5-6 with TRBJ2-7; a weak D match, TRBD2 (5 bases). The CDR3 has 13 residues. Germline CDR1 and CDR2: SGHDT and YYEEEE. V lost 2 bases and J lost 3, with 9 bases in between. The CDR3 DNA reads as TGTGCCAGCAGCTTCGGACTCAACTACGAGCAGTACTTC. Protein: CASSFGLNYEQYF.

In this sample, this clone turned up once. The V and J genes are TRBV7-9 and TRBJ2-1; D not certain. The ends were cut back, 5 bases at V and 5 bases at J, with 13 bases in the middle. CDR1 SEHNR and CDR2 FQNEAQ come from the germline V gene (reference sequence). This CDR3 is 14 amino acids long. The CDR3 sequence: CASSPDTHHNEQFF. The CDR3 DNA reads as TGTGCCAGCAGCCCCGACACCCACCACAATGAGCAGTTCTTC.

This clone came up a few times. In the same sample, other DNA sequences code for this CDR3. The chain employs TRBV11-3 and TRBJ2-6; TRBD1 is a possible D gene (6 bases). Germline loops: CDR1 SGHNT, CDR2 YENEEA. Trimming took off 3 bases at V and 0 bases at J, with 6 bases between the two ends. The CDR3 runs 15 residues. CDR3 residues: CASSLTGSGANVLTF. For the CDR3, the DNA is TGTGCCAGCAGCTTGACAGGCTCTGGGGCCAACGTCCTGACTTTC.

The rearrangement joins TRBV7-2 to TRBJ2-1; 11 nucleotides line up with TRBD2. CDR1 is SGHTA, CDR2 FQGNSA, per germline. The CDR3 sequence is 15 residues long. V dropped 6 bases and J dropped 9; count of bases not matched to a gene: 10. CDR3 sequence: CASSFNSGGASEQFF. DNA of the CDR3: TGTGCCAGCAGTTTTAATAGCGGGGGGGCTTCTGAGCAGTTCTTC.

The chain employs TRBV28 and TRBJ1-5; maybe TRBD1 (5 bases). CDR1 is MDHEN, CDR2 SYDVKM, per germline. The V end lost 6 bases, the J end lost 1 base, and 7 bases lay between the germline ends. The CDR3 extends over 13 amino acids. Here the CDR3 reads CASRRQSNQPQHF. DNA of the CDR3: TGTGCCAGCAGACGACAGAGCAATCAGCCCCAGCATTTT.

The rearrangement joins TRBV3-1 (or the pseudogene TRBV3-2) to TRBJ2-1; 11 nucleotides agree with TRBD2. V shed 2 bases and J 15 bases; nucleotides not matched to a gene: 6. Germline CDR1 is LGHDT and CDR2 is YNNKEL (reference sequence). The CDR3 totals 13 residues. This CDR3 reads CASSQPSGGPRFF. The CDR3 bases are TGTGCCAGCAGCCAACCTAGCGGGGGGCCCCGGTTCTTC.

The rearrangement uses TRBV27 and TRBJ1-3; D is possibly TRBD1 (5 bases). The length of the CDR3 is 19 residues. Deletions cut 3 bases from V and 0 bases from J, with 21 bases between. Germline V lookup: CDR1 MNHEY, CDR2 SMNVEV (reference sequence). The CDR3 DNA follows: TGTGCCAGCAGTTTCCCCCTCCACAGTTTAGGGGACTCTGGAAACACCATATATTTT. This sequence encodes CASSFPLHSLGDSGNTIYF.